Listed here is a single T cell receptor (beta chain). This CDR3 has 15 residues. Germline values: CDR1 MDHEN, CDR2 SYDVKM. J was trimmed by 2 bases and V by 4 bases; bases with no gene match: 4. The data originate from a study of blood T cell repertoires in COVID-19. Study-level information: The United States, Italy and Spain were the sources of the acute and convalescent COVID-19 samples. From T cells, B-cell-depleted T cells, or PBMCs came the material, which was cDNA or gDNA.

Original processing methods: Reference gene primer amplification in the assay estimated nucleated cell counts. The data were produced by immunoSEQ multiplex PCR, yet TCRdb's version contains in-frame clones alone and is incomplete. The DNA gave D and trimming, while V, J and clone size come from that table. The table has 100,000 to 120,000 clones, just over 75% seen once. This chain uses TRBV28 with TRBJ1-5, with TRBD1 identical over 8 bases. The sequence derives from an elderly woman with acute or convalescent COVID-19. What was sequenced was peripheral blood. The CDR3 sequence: CASSSGGEGNQPQHF. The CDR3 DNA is TGTGCCAGCAGTTCAGGGGGCGAGGGCAATCAGCCCCAGCATTTT.